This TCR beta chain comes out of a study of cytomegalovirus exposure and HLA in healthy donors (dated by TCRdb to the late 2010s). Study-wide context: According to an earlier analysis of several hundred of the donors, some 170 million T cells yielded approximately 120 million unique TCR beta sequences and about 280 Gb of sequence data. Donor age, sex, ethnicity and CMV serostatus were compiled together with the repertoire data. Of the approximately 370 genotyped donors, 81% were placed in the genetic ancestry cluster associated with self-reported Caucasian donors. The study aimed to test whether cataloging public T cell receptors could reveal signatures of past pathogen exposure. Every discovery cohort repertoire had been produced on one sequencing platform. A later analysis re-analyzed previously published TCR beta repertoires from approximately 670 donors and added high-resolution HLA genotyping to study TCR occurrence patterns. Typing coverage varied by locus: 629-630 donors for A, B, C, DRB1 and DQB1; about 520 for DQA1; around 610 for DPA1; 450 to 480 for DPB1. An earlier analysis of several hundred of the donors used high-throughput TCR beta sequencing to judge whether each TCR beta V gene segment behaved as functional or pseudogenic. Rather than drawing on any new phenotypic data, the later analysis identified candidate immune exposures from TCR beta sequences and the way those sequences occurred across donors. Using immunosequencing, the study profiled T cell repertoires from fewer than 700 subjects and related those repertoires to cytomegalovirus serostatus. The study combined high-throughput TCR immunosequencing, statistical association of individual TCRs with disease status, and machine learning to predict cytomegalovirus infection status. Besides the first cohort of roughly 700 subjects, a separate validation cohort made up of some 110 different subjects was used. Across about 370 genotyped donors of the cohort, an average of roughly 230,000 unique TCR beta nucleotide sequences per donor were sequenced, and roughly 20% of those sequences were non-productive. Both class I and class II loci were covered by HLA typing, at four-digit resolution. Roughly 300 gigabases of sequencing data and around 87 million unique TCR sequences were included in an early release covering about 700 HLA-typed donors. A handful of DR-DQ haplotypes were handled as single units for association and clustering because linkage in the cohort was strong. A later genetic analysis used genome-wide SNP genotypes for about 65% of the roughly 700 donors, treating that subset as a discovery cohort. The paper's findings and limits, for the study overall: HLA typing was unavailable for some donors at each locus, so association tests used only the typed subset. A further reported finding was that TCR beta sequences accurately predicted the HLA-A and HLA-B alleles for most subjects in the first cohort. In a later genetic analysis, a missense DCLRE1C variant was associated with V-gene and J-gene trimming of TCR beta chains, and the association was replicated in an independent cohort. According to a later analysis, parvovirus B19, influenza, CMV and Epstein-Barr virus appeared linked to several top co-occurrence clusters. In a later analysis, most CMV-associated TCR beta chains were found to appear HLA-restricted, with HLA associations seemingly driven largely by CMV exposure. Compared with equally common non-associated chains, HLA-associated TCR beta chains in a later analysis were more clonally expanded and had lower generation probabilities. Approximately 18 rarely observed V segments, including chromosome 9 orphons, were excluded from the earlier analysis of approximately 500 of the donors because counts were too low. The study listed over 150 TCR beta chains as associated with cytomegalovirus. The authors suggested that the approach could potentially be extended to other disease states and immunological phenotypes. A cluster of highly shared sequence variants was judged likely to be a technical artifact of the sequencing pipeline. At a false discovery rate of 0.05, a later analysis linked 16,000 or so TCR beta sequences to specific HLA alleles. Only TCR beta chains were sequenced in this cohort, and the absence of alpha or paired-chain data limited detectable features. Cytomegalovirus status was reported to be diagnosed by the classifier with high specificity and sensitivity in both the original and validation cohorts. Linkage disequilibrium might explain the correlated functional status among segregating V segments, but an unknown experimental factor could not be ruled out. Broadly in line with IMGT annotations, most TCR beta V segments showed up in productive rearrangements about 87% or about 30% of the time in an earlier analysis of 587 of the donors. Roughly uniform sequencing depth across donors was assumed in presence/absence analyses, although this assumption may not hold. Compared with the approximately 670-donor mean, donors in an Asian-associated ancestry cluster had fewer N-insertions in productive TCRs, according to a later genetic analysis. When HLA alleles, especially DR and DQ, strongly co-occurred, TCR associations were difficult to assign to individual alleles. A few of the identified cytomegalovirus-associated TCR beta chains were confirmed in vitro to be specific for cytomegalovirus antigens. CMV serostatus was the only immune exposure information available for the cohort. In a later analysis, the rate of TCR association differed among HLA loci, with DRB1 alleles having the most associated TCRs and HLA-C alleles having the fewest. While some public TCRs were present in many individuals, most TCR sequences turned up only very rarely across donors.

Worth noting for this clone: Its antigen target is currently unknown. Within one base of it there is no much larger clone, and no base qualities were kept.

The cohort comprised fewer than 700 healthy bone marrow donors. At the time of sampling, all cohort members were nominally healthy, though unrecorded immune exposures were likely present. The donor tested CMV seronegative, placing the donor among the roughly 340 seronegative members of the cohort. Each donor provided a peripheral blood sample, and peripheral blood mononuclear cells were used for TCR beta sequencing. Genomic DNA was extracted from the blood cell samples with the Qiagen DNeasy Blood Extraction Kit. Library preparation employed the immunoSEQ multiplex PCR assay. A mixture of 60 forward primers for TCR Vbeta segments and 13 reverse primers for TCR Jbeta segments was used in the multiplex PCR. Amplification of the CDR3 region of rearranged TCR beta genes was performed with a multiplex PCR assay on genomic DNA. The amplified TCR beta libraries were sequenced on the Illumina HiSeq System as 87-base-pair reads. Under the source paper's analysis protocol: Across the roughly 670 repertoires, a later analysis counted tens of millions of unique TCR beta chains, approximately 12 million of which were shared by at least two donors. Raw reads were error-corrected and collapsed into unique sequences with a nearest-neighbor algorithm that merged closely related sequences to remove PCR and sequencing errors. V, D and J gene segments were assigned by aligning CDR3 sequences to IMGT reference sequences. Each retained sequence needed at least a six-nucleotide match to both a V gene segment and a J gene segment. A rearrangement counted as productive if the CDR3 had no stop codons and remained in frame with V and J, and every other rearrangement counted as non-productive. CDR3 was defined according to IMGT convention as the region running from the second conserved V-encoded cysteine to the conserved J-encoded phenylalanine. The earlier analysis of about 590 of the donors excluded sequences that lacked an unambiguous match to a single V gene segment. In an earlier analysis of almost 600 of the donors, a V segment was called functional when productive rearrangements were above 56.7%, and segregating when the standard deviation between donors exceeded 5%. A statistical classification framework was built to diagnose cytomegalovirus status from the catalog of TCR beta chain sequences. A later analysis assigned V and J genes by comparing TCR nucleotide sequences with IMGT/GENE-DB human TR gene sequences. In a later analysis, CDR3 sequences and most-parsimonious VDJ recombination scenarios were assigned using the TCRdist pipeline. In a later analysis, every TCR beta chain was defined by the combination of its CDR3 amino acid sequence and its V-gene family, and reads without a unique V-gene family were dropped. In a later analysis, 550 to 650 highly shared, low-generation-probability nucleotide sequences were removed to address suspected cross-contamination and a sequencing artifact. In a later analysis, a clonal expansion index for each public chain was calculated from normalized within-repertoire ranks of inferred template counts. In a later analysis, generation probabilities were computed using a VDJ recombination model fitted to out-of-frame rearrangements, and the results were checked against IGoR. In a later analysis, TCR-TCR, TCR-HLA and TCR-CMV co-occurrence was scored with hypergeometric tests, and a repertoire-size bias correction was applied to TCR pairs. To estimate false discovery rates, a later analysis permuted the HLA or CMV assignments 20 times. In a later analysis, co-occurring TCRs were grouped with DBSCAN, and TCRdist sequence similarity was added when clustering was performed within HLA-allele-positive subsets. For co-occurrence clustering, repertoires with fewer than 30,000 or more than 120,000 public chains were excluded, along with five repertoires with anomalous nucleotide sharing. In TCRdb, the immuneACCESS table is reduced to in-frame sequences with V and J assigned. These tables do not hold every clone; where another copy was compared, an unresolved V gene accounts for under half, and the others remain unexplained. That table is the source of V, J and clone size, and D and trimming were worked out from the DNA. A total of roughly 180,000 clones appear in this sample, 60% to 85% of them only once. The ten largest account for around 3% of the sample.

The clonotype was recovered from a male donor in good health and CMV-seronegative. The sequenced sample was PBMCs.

The DNA sequence follows: TGTGCCAGCAGCTTAGCTAACCGAGCTATGAACACTGAAGCTTTCTTT. This codes for CASSLANRAMNTEAFF. The sequence joins TRBV7-8 to TRBJ1-1, with no confidently assigned D gene. CDR1 and CDR2 are drawn from the germline V gene: SGHVS, FQNEAQ. V is pared back by 0 bases and J by 0 bases, with 11 bases lying between the germline termini. Its CDR3 holds 16 amino acids, cysteine through phenylalanine. The only DNA kept is the CDR3, 48 bases in frame from the first base.